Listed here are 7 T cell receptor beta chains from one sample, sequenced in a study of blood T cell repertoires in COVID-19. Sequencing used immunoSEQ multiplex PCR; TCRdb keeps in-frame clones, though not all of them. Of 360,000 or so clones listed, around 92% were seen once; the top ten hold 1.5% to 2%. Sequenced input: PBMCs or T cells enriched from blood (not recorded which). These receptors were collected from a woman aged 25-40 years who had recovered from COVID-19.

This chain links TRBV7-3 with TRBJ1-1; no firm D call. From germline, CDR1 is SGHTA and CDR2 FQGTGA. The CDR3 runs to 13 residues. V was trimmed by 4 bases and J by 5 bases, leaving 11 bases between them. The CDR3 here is CASSWLLRTEAFF. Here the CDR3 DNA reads TGTGCCAGCAGCTGGTTACTGAGGACTGAAGCTTTCTTT.

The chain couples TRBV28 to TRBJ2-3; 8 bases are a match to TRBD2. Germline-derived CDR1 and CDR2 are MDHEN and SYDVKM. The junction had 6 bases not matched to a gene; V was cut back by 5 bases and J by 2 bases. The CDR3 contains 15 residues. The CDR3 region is CASSPGSGITDTQYF. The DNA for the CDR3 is TGTGCCAGCAGTCCGGGTAGCGGGATCACAGATACGCAGTATTTT.

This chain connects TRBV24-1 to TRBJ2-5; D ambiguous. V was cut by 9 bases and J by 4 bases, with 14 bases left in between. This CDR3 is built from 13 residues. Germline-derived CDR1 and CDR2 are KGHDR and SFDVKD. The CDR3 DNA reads TGTGCCACCTCACGATCCGGTGTAGAGACCCAGTACTTC. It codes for CATSRSGVETQYF.

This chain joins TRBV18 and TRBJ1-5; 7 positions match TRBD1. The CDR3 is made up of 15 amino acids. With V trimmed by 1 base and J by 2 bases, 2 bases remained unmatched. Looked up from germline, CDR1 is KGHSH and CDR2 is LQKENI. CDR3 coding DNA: TGTGCCAGCTCACCACGACAGGGCGGCAATCAGCCCCAGCATTTT. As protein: CASSPRQGGNQPQHF.

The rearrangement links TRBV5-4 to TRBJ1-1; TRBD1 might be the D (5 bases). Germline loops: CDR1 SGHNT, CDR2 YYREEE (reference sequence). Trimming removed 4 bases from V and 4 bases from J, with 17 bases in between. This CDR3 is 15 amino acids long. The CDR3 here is CASSPRRGSVTEAFF. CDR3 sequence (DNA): TGTGCCAGCAGCCCGCGAAGGGGCTCGGTCACTGAAGCTTTCTTT.

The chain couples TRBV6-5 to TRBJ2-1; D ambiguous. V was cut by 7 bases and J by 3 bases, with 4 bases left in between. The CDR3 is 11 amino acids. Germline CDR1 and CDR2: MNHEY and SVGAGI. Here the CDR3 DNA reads TGTGCCAGCAAGCGCTACAATGAGCAGTTCTTC. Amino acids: CASKRYNEQFF.

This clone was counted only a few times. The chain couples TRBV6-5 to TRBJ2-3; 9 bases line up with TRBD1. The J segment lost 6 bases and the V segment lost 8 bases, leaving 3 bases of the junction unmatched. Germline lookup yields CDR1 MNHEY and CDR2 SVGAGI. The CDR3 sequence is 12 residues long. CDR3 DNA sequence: TGTGCCAGCGGGACAGGGCTTGATACGCAGTATTTT. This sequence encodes CASGTGLDTQYF.